The 21 T cell receptor beta chains below come from one sample, sequenced in a study of shared clonotypes between healthy human individuals (dated by TCRdb to 2020 to 2022). Library construction relied on the immunoSEQ multiplex PCR assay. Held by TCRdb, this immuneACCESS table contains in-frame sequences only and omits some clones. Under half of the omission traces to an unresolved V gene where checked; the cause of the rest is unknown. The sample includes some 2,400,000 clones, with around 95% observed a single time. More than 0.1% of the sample goes to the ten largest clones. Material: naive CD4+ T cells sorted from blood. Per the publication, the cell subset or site label means: CD45RA+ positively selected. Every receptor here comes from a man aged 18 to 35 in good health.

The chain is built from TRBV28 and TRBJ1-4; D is perhaps TRBD1 (5 bases). The CDR3 consists of 15 residues. The V gene's germline CDR1 is MDHEN and CDR2 SYDVKM. Trimming removed 8 bases at V and 3 bases at J, with 16 bases between. CDR3 region: CASGSSGKPNEKLFF. In nucleotides, the CDR3 is TGTGCCAGCGGATCATCAGGGAAACCTAATGAAAAACTGTTTTTT.

This chain uses TRBV28 with TRBJ1-2; no firm D call. V was clipped by 9 bases and J by 4 bases, with 9 bases between them. Germline-derived CDR1 and CDR2 are MDHEN and SYDVKM. This CDR3 region has 11 residues. In nucleotides, the CDR3 is TGTGCCAGTTCCCAGGTCTATGGCTACACCTTC. Translation: CASSQVYGYTF.

This chain uses TRBV18 with TRBJ2-1; D remains ambiguous. Per germline, CDR1 KGHSH and CDR2 LQKENI. The CDR3 spans 13 residues. V lost 3 bases to trimming and J lost 3 bases, with 6 bases between them. The CDR3 DNA reads TGTGCCAGCTCACCGCGAAACTACAATGAGCAGTTCTTC. Residues: CASSPRNYNEQFF. The full variable domain, its missing parts supplied by reference TRBV18 and TRBJ2-1, is NAGVMQNPRHLVRRRGQEARLRCSPMKGHSHVYWYRQLPEEGLKFMVYLQKENIIDESGMPKERFSAEFPKEGPSILRIQQVVRGDSAAYFCASSPRNYNEQFFGPGTRLTVL.

This chain uses TRBV6-5 with TRBJ1-2; no firm D call. The CDR3 is 13 amino acids. With 5 bases removed from V and 4 bases from J, the gap between germline ends came to 11 bases. CDR1 MNHEY and CDR2 SVGAGI come from the germline V gene. The CDR3 protein is CASSNPGPYGYTF. The CDR3 DNA is TGTGCCAGCAGTAATCCGGGTCCCTATGGCTACACCTTC.

The rearrangement uses TRBV7-9 and TRBJ1-3, with no clear D. CDR1 SEHNR and CDR2 FQNEAQ come from the germline V gene (reference sequence). Deletions cut 10 bases from V and 0 bases from J, with 16 bases between. The CDR3 has 15 amino acids. The CDR3, as DNA: TGTGCCACCTCCCCGGACGGAAACTCTGGAAACACCATATATTTT. It specifies CATSPDGNSGNTIYF.

The chain employs TRBV6-5 and TRBJ2-2; no clear D gene. The CDR3 totals 15 residues. Looked up from germline, CDR1 is MNHEY and CDR2 is SVGAGI. Trimming took off 1 base at V and 0 bases at J, with 6 bases between the two ends. This chain's CDR3 is CASSYLSANTGELFF. Here the CDR3 DNA reads TGTGCCAGCAGTTACTTGAGCGCGAACACCGGGGAGCTGTTTTTT.

V gene TRBV18 combines with J gene TRBJ2-7; 10 bases agree with TRBD2. Germline V gene lookup returns CDR1 KGHSH and CDR2 LQKENI. The CDR3 extends over 15 amino acids. Trimming took 4 bases from V and 6 from J; bases not matched to a gene: 9. CDR3 sequence reads: CASSQGSSGSLEQYF. In DNA form, the CDR3 reads TGTGCCAGCTCACAGGGATCTAGCGGGAGTCTCGAGCAGTACTTC.

J is TRBJ2-5 and V is TRBV18; the D is unclear. Germline CDR1 reads KGHSH; CDR2 reads LQKENI. CDR3 length equals 12 residues. V gave up 3 bases and J gave up 4 bases, with 6 bases separating them. The CDR3 loop is CASSPSPETQYF. The DNA for the CDR3 is TGTGCCAGCTCACCGAGTCCAGAGACCCAGTACTTC.

V usage is TRBV7-2 and J usage is TRBJ2-7; no firm D call. The CDR3 contains 15 residues. Between the trimmed V and J ends, which lost 1 base and 0 bases, there was a span of 10 bases. The V gene's germline CDR1 is SGHTA and CDR2 FQGNSA. CDR3 sequence reads: CASSLVSVSSYEQYF. As DNA, the CDR3 is TGTGCCAGCAGCTTAGTAAGCGTGAGCTCCTACGAGCAGTACTTC.

The J gene is TRBJ2-5, the V gene TRBV7-9; 7 bases are a match to TRBD2. Trimming took 5 bases from V and 9 from J; bases not matched to a gene: 3. CDR3 length: 11 amino acids. Germline-derived CDR1 and CDR2 are SEHNR and FQNEAQ (reference sequence). The CDR3 DNA follows: TGTGCCAGCAGCCGCGCGGGGGCCCAGTACTTC. Protein sequence: CASSRAGAQYF.

The V and J genes are TRBV10-2 and TRBJ2-3, with D perhaps matching TRBD2 (6 bases). V shed 3 bases and J shed 1 base, with 11 bases lying between them. CDR1 WSHSY and CDR2 SAAADI come from the germline V gene. The CDR3 is made up of 15 amino acids. The CDR3 nucleotides read TGCGCCAGCAGTGAATCCGGGACTCGCACAGATACGCAGTATTTT. Its translation is CASSESGTRTDTQYF.

The genes are TRBV5-1 and TRBJ2-3; D is uncertain. With 1 base removed from V and 7 bases from J, the gap between germline ends came to 10 bases. CDR1 is SGHRS, CDR2 YFSETQ, per germline. This CDR3 comprises 13 residues. This CDR3 reads CASSLLDGNTQYF. The CDR3 DNA reads TGCGCCAGCAGCTTGCTTGACGGTAATACGCAGTATTTT.

The chain combines TRBV7-2 with TRBJ2-7; TRBD2 aligns across 11 bases. V shed 4 bases, J shed 0 bases, and the junction held 5 bases outside the gene matches. This CDR3 spans 16 amino acids. The germline V gene has CDR1 SGHTA and CDR2 FQGNSA. This CDR3 is CASSSTSGVSSYEQYF. The CDR3, as DNA: TGTGCCAGCAGCTCGACTAGCGGGGTTAGCTCCTACGAGCAGTACTTC.

The CDR3 region has the DNA TGTGCCAGCTCAAGGGACAGGGGGCAGTCCTACGAGCAGTACTTC. It encodes CASSRDRGQSYEQYF. This sequence joins TRBV18 and TRBJ2-7; 12 nucleotides align to TRBD1. This CDR3 has 15 amino acids. Germline V CDR1 and CDR2: KGHSH, LQKENI. With V trimmed by 5 bases and J by 1 base, 3 bases remained unmatched.

The V and J genes are TRBV27 and TRBJ2-3, with 8 bases matching TRBD1. With 5 bases clipped from V and 3 bases from J, the junction kept 7 bases outside the gene matches. The CDR3 loop spans 15 amino acids. CDR1 and CDR2 from the germline V gene are MNHEY and SMNVEV (reference sequence). CDR3 DNA sequence: TGTGCCAGCAGTCTGGCAGGGGGCTCGACAGATACGCAGTATTTT. It translates to CASSLAGGSTDTQYF.

The chain joins TRBV5-1 to TRBJ1-4, with unresolved D. The CDR3 extends over 15 amino acids. The ends were cut back, 0 bases at V and 3 bases at J, with 9 bases in the middle. Germline CDR1 reads SGHRS; CDR2 reads YFSETQ. The CDR3 here is CASSLARNPNEKLFF. CDR3 in DNA: TGCGCCAGCAGCTTGGCCCGTAACCCTAATGAAAAACTGTTTTTT. The variable domain in full, with the rest retrieved from reference TRBV5-1 and TRBJ1-4, is KAGVTQTPRYLIKTRGQQVTLSCSPISGHRSVSWYQQTPGQGLQFLFEYFSETQRNKGNFPGRFSGRQFSNSRSEMNVSTLELGDSALYLCASSLARNPNEKLFFGSGTQLSVL.

The rearrangement links TRBV14 to TRBJ1-4; weak D call: TRBD1 (6 bases). Germline V lookup: CDR1 SGHDN, CDR2 FVKESK. The CDR3 has 13 residues. Trimming pared 6 bases from V and 8 bases from J, leaving 13 bases between. In DNA, the CDR3 is TGTGCCAGCAGAAGGGGGACTCTAGAAAAACTGTTTTTT. The encoded protein is CASRRGTLEKLFF.

The chain couples TRBV6-1 to TRBJ2-6; D might be TRBD1 (5 bases). Trimming left V 5 bases short and J 0 bases short, with 8 bases between. In germline, CDR1 is MNHNS, CDR2 SASEGT. This CDR3 region has 15 residues. Here the CDR3 DNA reads TGTGCCAGCAGTAAGCAGGGCTCTGGGGCCAACGTCCTGACTTTC. Its protein is CASSKQGSGANVLTF.

The genes are TRBV7-2 and TRBJ2-3; 11 positions match TRBD2. Germline V gene sequence: CDR1 SGHTA, CDR2 FQGNSA. V lost 1 base and J lost 7; bases outside the gene matches: 7. The CDR3 has 16 residues. The CDR3 DNA reads as TGTGCCAGCAGCTTAGAAGTAGCGGGAGGGGGAAATACGCAGTATTTT. Translation: CASSLEVAGGGNTQYF.

The chain recombines TRBV27 with TRBJ1-2; TRBD1 matches at 7 bases. After removal of 8 bases from V and 0 bases from J, the junction contained 3 bases not matched to a gene. From germline, CDR1 is MNHEY and CDR2 SMNVEV (reference sequence). The CDR3 runs to 13 residues. The CDR3 nucleotides read TGTGCCAGCTCCGACAGGGCTAACTATGGCTACACCTTC. It yields the protein CASSDRANYGYTF.

The chain combines TRBV5-4 with TRBJ1-1; possibly TRBD1 for D (6 bases). The length of the CDR3 is 17 residues. Trimming took off 0 bases at V and 1 base at J, with 16 bases between the two ends. Germline CDR1 SGHNT, CDR2 YYREEE (reference sequence). The CDR3 region is CASSLDAGAQRNTEAFF. The CDR3 coding sequence is TGTGCCAGCAGCTTGGATGCAGGGGCACAACGGAACACTGAAGCTTTCTTT.